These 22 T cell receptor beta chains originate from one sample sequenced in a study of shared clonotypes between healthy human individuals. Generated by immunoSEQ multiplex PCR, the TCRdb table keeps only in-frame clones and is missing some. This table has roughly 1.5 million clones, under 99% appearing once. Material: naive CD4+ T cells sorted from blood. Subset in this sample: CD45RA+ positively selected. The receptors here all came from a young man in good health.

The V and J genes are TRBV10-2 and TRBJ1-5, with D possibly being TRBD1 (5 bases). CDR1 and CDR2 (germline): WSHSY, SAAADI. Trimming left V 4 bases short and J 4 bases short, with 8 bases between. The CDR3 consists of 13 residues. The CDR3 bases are TGCGCCAGCAGTGCAGGGCCGAATCAGCCCCAGCATTTT. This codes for CASSAGPNQPQHF.

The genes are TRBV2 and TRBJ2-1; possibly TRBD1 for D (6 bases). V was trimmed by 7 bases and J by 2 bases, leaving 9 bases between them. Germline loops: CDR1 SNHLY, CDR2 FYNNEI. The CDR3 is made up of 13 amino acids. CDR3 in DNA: TGTGCCAGCAACAGGGAACCCTACAATGAGCAGTTCTTC. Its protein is CASNREPYNEQFF.

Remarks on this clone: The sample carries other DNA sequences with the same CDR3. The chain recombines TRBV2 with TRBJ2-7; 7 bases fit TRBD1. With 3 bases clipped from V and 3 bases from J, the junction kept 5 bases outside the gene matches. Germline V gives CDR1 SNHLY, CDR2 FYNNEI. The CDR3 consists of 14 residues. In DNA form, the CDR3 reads TGTGCCAGCAGTGAGGGCAGGGGGAACTACGAGCAGTACTTC. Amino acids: CASSEGRGNYEQYF.

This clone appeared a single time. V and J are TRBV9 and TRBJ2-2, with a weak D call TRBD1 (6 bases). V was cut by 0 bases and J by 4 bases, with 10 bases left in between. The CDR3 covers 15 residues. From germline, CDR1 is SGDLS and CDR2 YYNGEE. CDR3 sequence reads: CASSVEGVVTGELFF. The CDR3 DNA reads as TGTGCCAGCAGCGTAGAGGGGGTGGTCACCGGGGAGCTGTTTTTT.

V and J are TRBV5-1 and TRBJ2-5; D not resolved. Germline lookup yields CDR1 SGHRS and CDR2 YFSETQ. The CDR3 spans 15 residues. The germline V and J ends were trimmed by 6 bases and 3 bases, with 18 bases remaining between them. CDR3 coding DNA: TGCGCCAGCACATCCTCTGGAACGAGAGAAGAGACCCAGTACTTC. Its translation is CASTSSGTREETQYF.

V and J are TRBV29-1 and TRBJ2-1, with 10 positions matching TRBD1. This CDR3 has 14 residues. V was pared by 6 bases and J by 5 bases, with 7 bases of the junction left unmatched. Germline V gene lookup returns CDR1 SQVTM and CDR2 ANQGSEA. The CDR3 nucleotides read TGCAGCGTCCTGGACAGGGGGTCTCACAATGAGCAGTTCTTC. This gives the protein CSVLDRGSHNEQFF.

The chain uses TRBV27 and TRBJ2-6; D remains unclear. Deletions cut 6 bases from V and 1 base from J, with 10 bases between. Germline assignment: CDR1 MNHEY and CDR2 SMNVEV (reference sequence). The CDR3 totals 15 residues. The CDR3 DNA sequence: TGTGCCAGCAGCCCCCTGGGATCTGGGGCCAACGTCCTGACTTTC. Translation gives CASSPLGSGANVLTF.

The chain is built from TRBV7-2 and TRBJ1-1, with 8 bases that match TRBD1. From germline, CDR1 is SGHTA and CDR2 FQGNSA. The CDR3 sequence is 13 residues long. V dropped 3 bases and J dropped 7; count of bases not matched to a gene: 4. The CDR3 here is CASSFDRGDEAFF. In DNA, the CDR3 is TGTGCCAGCAGCTTCGACAGGGGTGATGAAGCTTTCTTT. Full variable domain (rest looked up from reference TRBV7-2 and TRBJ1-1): GAGVSQSPSNKVTEKGKDVELRCDPISGHTALYWYRQSLGQGLEFLIYFQGNSAPDKSGLPSDRFSAERTGGSVSTLTIQRTQQEDSAVYLCASSFDRGDEAFFGQGTRLTVV.

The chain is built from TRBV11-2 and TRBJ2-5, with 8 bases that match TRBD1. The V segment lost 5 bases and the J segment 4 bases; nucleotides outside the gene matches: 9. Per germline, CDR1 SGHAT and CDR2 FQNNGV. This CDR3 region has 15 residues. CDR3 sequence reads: CASSDGTGTVETQYF. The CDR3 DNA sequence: TGTGCCAGCAGCGACGGGACAGGAACCGTAGAGACCCAGTACTTC. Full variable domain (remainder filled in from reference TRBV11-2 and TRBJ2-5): EAGVAQSPRYKIIEKRQSVAFWCNPISGHATLYWYQQILGQGPKLLIQFQNNGVVDDSQLPKDRFSAERLKGVDSTLKIQPAKLEDSAVYLCASSDGTGTVETQYFGPGTRLLVL.

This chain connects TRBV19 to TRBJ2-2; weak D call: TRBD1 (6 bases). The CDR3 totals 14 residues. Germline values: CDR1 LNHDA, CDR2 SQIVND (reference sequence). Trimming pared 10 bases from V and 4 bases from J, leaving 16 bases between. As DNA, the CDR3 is TGTGCCACCGTCCGGGACACTCTCACCGGGGAGCTGTTTTTT. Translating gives CATVRDTLTGELFF.

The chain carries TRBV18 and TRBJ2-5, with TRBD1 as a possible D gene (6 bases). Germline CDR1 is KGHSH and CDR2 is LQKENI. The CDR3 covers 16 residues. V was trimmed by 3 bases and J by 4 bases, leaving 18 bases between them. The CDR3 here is CASSPAPGTFVETQYF. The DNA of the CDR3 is TGTGCCAGCTCACCCGCACCCGGGACATTTGTAGAGACCCAGTACTTC.

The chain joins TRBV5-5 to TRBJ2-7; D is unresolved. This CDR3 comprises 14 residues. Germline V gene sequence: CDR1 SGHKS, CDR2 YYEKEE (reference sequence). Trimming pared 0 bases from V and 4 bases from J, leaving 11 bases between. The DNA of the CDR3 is TGTGCCAGCAGCTTGGCAGACATCTCGTACGAGCAGTACTTC. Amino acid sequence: CASSLADISYEQYF.

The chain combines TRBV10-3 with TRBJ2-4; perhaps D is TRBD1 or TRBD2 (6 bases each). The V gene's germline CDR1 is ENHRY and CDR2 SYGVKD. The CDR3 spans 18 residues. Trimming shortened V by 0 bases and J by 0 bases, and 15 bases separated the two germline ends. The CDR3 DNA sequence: TGTGCCATCAGTGAGTCCGGGGGACAAACTCTAGCCAAAAACATTCAGTACTTC. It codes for CAISESGGQTLAKNIQYF.

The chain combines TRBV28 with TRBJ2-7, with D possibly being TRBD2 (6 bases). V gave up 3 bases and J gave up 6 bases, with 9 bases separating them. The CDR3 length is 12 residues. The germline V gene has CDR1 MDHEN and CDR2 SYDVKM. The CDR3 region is CASSFQGGEQYF. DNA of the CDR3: TGTGCCAGCAGTTTCCAGGGAGGCGAGCAGTACTTC.

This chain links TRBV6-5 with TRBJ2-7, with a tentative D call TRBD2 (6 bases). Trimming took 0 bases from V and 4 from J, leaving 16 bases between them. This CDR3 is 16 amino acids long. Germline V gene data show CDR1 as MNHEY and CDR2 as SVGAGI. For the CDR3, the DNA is TGTGCCAGCAGTTACTCAATAAACGGGAGAGGTTACGAGCAGTACTTC. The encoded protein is CASSYSINGRGYEQYF.

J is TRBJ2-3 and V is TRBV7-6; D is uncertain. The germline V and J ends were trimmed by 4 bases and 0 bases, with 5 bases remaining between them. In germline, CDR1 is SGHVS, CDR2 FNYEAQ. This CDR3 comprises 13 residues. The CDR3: CASSYSSTDTQYF. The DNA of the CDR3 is TGTGCCAGCAGCTATTCTAGCACAGATACGCAGTATTTT.

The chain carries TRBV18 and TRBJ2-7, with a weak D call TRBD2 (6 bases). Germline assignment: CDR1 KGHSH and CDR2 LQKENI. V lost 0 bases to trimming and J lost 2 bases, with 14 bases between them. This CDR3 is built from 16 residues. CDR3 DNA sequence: TGTGCCAGCTCACCACCTAACAGTAGCGGACCCTACGAGCAGTACTTC. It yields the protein CASSPPNSSGPYEQYF.

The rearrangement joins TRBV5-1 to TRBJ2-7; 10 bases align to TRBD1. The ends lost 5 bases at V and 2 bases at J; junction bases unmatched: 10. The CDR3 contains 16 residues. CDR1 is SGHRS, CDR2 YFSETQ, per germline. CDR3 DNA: TGCGCCAGCAGGCCGACCGGGACAGGGGTTACCTACGAGCAGTACTTC. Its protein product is CASRPTGTGVTYEQYF.

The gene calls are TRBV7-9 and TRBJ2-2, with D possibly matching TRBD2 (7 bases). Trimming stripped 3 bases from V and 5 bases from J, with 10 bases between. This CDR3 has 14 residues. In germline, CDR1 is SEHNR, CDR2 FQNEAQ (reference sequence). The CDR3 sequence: CASSFSGTTGELFF. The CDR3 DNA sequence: TGTGCCAGCAGCTTCAGCGGGACAACCGGGGAGCTGTTTTTT.

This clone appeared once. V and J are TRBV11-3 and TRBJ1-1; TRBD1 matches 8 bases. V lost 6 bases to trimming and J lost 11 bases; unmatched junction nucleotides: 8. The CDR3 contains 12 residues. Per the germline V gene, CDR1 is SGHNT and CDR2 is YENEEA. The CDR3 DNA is TGTGCCAGCAGTTACGGACAGGGTGGGGCTTTCTTT. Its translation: CASSYGQGGAFF.

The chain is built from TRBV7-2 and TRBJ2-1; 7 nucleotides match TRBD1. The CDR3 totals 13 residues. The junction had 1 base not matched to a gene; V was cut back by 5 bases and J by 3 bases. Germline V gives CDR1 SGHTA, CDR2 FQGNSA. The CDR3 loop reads CASSRQGYNEQFF. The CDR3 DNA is TGTGCCAGCAGCCGACAGGGCTACAATGAGCAGTTCTTC.

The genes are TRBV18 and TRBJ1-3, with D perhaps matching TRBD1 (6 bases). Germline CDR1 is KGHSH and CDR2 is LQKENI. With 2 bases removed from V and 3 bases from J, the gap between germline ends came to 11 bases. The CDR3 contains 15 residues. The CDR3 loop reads CASSPETGLGNTIYF. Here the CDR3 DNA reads TGTGCCAGCTCACCAGAAACAGGGCTTGGAAACACCATATATTTT.